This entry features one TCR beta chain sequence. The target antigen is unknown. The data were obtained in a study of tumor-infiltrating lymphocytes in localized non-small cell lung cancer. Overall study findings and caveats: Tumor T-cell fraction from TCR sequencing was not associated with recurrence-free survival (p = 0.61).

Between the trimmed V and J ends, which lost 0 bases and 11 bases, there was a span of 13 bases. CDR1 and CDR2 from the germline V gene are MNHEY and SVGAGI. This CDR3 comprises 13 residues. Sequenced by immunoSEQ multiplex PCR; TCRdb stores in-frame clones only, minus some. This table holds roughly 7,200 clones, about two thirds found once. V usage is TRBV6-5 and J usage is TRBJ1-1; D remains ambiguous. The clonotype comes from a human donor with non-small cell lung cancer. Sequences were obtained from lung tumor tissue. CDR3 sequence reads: CASSYSRLGGAFF. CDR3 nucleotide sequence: TGTGCCAGCAGTTACTCGAGGTTAGGAGGCGCTTTCTTT.